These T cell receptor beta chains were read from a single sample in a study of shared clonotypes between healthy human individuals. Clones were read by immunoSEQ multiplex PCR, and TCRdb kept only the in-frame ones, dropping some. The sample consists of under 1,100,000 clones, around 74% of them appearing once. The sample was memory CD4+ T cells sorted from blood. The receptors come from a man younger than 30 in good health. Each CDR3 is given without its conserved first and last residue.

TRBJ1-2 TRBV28 ASSLSQDRGYGYT
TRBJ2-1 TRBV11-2 ASSFGLVFYNEQF
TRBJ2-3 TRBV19 ASSFGGVATDTQY
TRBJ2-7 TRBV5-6 ASSQPASGSRFDEQY
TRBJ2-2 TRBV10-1 ASRGTGATGELF
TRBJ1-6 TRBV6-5 ASSPQGKGSPLH
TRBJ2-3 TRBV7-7 ASSPTSSADTQY
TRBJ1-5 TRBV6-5 ASSYRGKQPQH
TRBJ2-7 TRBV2 ASTRGLAEEQY
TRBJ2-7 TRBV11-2 ASSLRLRGDLYEQY
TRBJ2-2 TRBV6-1 ASSGQGGKLF
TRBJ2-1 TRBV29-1 SVRGSGRDTYNEQF
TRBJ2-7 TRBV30 AWSLELPSEQY
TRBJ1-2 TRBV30 AWRGGWYGYT
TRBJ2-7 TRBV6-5 ASSYGGASLEQY
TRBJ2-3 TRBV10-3 AIKEAGGSDTQY